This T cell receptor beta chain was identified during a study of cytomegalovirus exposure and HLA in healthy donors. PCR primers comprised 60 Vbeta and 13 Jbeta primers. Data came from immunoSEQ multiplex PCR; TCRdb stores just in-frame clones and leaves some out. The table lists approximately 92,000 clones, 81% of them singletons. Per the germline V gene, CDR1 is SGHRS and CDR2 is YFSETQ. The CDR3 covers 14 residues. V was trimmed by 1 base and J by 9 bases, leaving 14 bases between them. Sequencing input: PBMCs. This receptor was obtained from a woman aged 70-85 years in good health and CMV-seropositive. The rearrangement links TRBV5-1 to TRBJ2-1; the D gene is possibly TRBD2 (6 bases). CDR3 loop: CASSLLEGIGEQFF. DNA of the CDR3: TGCGCCAGCAGCTTGTTGGAGGGTATAGGTGAGCAGTTCTTC.